These 10 T cell receptor beta chains came from one sample sequenced in a study of T cells after yellow fever vaccination. TCRdb re-analysed the 5' RACE reads in MiXCR, keeping a single row per CDR3 protein. Of around 600,000 distinct CDR3 sequences in the sample, approximately 13% are singletons; the top ten hold under 15%. The material was PBMCs, obtained on the day of the yellow fever booster vaccination. Source of these receptors: a man aged 25-40 years who received the YFV17D yellow fever vaccine.

CDR3 residues: CASSWGLAGNIDEQFF. CDR3 sequence (DNA): TGTGCCAGCAGCTGGGGACTAGCAGGAAATATAGATGAGCAGTTCTTC. The chain recombines TRBV7-2 with TRBJ2-1, with 9 bases identical to TRBD2. The CDR3 is 16 amino acids. Germline CDR1 and CDR2: SGHTA and FQGNSA. J gave up 8 bases and V 4 bases, and 12 bases lay outside the gene matches.

This clonotype was counted a few times. The chain is built from TRBV7-2 and TRBJ1-5; a possible D gene is TRBD1 (5 bases). Per germline, CDR1 SGHTA and CDR2 FQGNSA. The CDR3 is 15 amino acids. V gave up 2 bases and J gave up 2 bases, with 10 bases separating them. The CDR3 DNA sequence: TGTGCCAGCAGCTTACAGGGTTCGGGCAATCAGCCCCAGCATTTT. Amino acids: CASSLQGSGNQPQHF.

This clonotype was detected a few times. This chain joins TRBV20-1 and TRBJ2-1; D remains unclear. The CDR3 extends over 13 amino acids. CDR1 is DFQATT and CDR2 is SNEGSKA in the germline V gene (reference sequence). Trimming stripped 6 bases from V and 5 bases from J, with 14 bases between. CDR3 sequence (DNA): TGCAGTGCCCCAAAATACATGGACAATGAGCAGTTCTTC. Its protein is CSAPKYMDNEQFF.

The chain combines TRBV6-5 with TRBJ2-4, with D perhaps TRBD2 (6 bases). This CDR3 has 16 residues. V was pared by 0 bases and J by 9 bases, with 18 bases between. Germline CDR1 MNHEY, CDR2 SVGAGI. In DNA form, the CDR3 reads TGTGCCAGCAGTTACTCTATGACCGCGATGGGGGGCATTCAGTACTTC. Its translation: CASSYSMTAMGGIQYF.

The chain couples TRBV21-1 to TRBJ2-7; TRBD1 is the table's D call, not checked against the DNA. TRBV21-1 counts as a pseudogene. CDR3 size: 13 residues. Written as DNA, the CDR3 is TGTGCCAGCGGCCTTCCCCTTTACTACGAGCAGTACTTC. It translates to CASGLPLYYEQYF.

The chain couples TRBV12-3 or TRBV12-4 to TRBJ1-3, with D possibly being TRBD1 (5 bases). V lost 10 bases and J lost 3, with 10 bases in between. CDR3 size: 12 residues. The CDR3 reads CANGGVGNTIYF. The CDR3 DNA reads as TGTGCCAACGGGGGAGTTGGAAACACCATATATTTT.

The genes are TRBV20-1 and TRBJ2-6; tentative D call: TRBD2 (5 bases). This CDR3 spans 15 amino acids. Germline V gene sequence: CDR1 DFQATT, CDR2 SNEGSKA (reference sequence). V lost 3 bases, J lost 0 bases, and 9 bases lay in between. The CDR3 DNA reads TGCAGTGCTAGCGGGGAATACTCTGGGGCCAACGTCCTGACTTTC. Its protein product is CSASGEYSGANVLTF.

This clonotype has more than one count but fewer than ten. The chain carries TRBV4-3 and TRBJ2-5; no clear D gene. The V end lost 0 bases, the J end lost 7 bases, and 15 bases lay between the germline ends. The CDR3 is made up of 15 amino acids. Per the germline V gene, CDR1 is LGHNA and CDR2 is YSLEER. The CDR3 coding sequence is TGCGCCAGCAGCCAAGATCTCGATTTAGGGCGGACCCAGTACTTC. Amino acids: CASSQDLDLGRTQYF.

V and J are TRBV7-8 and TRBJ2-5; 10 nucleotides line up with TRBD1. From germline, CDR1 is SGHVS and CDR2 FQNEAQ. V lost 1 base and J lost 5; bases outside the gene matches: 7. The CDR3 is made up of 16 amino acids. CDR3 protein: CASSLVSGTGEETQYF. CDR3 DNA sequence: TGTGCCAGCAGCTTAGTTTCCGGGACAGGGGAGGAGACCCAGTACTTC.

In its sample, this clonotype was seen a few times. This chain links TRBV7-2 with TRBJ1-5; D is perhaps TRBD1 (5 bases). The length of the CDR3 is 13 residues. CDR1 SGHTA and CDR2 FQGNSA come from the germline V gene. Trimming cost V 1 base and J 10 bases, with 11 bases left between them. The DNA of the CDR3 is TGTGCCAGCAGCTTAGGGGGGGGGGTCCCCCAGCATTTT. This codes for CASSLGGGVPQHF. The complete variable domain, with remaining parts taken from reference TRBV7-2 and TRBJ1-5, reads GAGVSQSPSNKVTEKGKDVELRCDPISGHTALYWYRQSLGQGLEFLIYFQGNSAPDKSGLPSDRFSAERTGGSVSTLTIQRTQQEDSAVYLCASSLGGGVPQHFGDGTRLSIL.